The 25 T cell receptor beta chains listed next were all sequenced from one sample in a study of metastatic and nonmetastatic thyroid tumors (dated by TCRdb to the early 2020s). Receptor amplification or capture employed PCR. Sequencing used an Illumina HiSeq 4000. TCRdb's own reprocessing of the public reads used fastp at Q25 and MiXCR and kept productive beta chains. For this sample the table gives about 26,000 clones, of which 14% to 15% were detected only once. The ten largest clones add up to approximately 3.5% of the sample. No treatment had been received by any patient before thyroid surgery. Sequencing was done on a sample of blood. The receptors come from a female donor with papillary thyroid cancer or a benign thyroid nodule (not recorded which). Some clones in this sample may be carry-over from other donors' samples.

This clone was observed many times. The J gene is TRBJ1-1, the V gene TRBV30; D unresolved. CDR3 length: 14 amino acids. V lost 0 bases and J 4 bases, leaving 12 bases between the germline ends. Germline V gene lookup returns CDR1 GTSNPN and CDR2 SVGIG (reference sequence). CDR3 amino acids: CAWSVPPGGTEAFF. The CDR3 nucleotides are TGTGCCTGGAGTGTACCCCCTGGCGGCACTGAAGCTTTCTTT. Together with reference TRBV30 and TRBJ1-1, the CDR3 gives the full variable domain: SQTIHQWPATLVQPVGSPLSLECTVEGTSNPNLYWYRQAAGRGLQLLFYSVGIGQISSEVPQNLSASRPQDRQFILSSKKLLLSDSGFYLCAWSVPPGGTEAFFGQGTRLTVV.

This clone has only a few counts. This chain connects TRBV28 to TRBJ2-3; D is undetermined. Germline values: CDR1 MDHEN, CDR2 SYDVKM. Deletions cut 10 bases from V and 2 bases from J, with 16 bases between. The CDR3 has 14 amino acids. CDR3 residues: CAIIRTGNTDTQYF. Here the CDR3 DNA reads TGTGCCATCATCAGGACGGGTAACACAGATACGCAGTATTTT.

This clone came up many times. V is TRBV18 and J is TRBJ2-3; 8 bases map to TRBD2. The CDR3 extends over 15 amino acids. Germline trimming cut 4 bases from V and 4 bases from J; bases unmatched to any gene: 7. Germline assignment: CDR1 KGHSH and CDR2 LQKENI. The CDR3 here is CASSREAGVADTQYF. The CDR3 DNA sequence: TGTGCCAGCTCACGGGAAGCGGGAGTCGCAGATACGCAGTATTTT.

The table lists this clone with many counts. The rearrangement links TRBV9 to TRBJ2-2; D ambiguous. CDR1 is SGDLS and CDR2 is YYNGEE in the germline V gene. CDR3 size: 13 residues. V lost 6 bases to trimming and J lost 0 bases, with 6 bases between them. The CDR3: CASKNSNTGELFF. In DNA, the CDR3 is TGTGCCAGCAAGAATTCGAACACCGGGGAGCTGTTTTTT. The whole variable domain, filled in from reference TRBV9 and TRBJ2-2, reads DSGVTQTPKHLITATGQRVTLRCSPRSGDLSVYWYQQSLDQGLQFLIQYYNGEERAKGNILERFSAQQFPDLHSELNLSSLELGDSALYFCASKNSNTGELFFGEGSRLTVL.

This clone was seen many times. J is TRBJ2-5 and V is TRBV5-5; D gene unclear. The CDR3 has 16 residues. Germline loops: CDR1 SGHKS, CDR2 YYEKEE (reference sequence). With 0 bases removed from V and 1 base from J, the gap between germline ends came to 13 bases. The CDR3 DNA is TGTGCCAGCAGCTTGGGTGGGTCGGTACTCCAAGAGACCCAGTACTTC. Protein product: CASSLGGSVLQETQYF.

This clone was recorded many times. The J gene is TRBJ2-7, the V gene TRBV19; 10 positions match TRBD2. Germline V gene sequence: CDR1 LNHDA, CDR2 SQIVND (reference sequence). Trimming cost V 5 bases and J 1 base; bases outside gene matches: 5. This CDR3 comprises 15 residues. CDR3 in amino acids: CASSPSSGSSYEQYF. In DNA form, the CDR3 reads TGTGCCAGTAGTCCTTCTAGCGGGAGTTCCTACGAGCAGTACTTC.

This clone has at least ten counts. The chain links TRBV18 to TRBJ2-1; D is possibly TRBD1 (5 bases). V was trimmed by 2 bases and J by 5 bases, leaving 7 bases between them. There are 13 residues in the CDR3. Germline CDR1 reads KGHSH; CDR2 reads LQKENI. CDR3 protein: CASSPDRNNEQFF. The CDR3 coding sequence is TGTGCCAGCTCACCAGACAGAAACAATGAGCAGTTCTTC.

This clone was seen repeatedly, ten times or more. The gene calls are TRBV9 and TRBJ2-7; 9 positions agree with TRBD2. This CDR3 is built from 15 residues. Germline CDR1 reads SGDLS; CDR2 reads YYNGEE. V gave up 2 bases and J gave up 2 bases; unmatched junction bases: 5. CDR3 DNA: TGTGCCAGCAGCGTCGGACTAGCGCCTACCTACGAGCAGTACTTC. This codes for CASSVGLAPTYEQYF.

This clone has a count of ten or more. Other DNA variants within this sample encode the same CDR3. This chain links TRBV18 with TRBJ2-6, with D possibly being TRBD1 or TRBD2 (5 bases each). This CDR3 has 17 amino acids. V was pared by 0 bases and J by 1 base, with 10 bases between. CDR1 is KGHSH and CDR2 is LQKENI in the germline V gene. The CDR3 DNA is TGTGCCAGCTCACCACCGTCAGGGACGTCTGGGGCCAACGTCCTGACTTTC. Its protein product is CASSPPSGTSGANVLTF.

The chain joins TRBV18 to TRBJ1-2; the match to TRBD1 covers 7 bases. The germline CDR1 and CDR2 sequences are KGHSH and LQKENI. Unmatched junction bases numbered 9, after V lost 8 bases and J lost 9 bases. The length of the CDR3 is 12 residues. The CDR3 here is CASRDSLESYTF. CDR3 in DNA: TGTGCCAGCCGGGACAGCCTCGAGAGCTACACCTTC.

This clone was detected many times. V and J are TRBV7-3 and TRBJ2-3; D possibly corresponds to TRBD1 (5 bases). Germline CDR1 reads SGHTA; CDR2 reads FQGTGA. The CDR3 length is 12 residues. V lost 2 bases to trimming and J lost 12 bases, with 12 bases between them. The CDR3 nucleotides are TGTGCCAGCAGCTTAGGTCAGGGCCGACAGTATTTT. Its protein is CASSLGQGRQYF.

In its sample, this clone was seen many times. The rearrangement links TRBV2 to TRBJ1-6, with D possibly TRBD1 on 5 matching bases. Germline CDR1 SNHLY, CDR2 FYNNEI. Trimming left V 6 bases short and J 10 bases short, with 16 bases between. This CDR3 has 14 amino acids. The CDR3 DNA reads TGTGCCAGCAGGGGGGAGAGTCAGGGATCACCCCTCCACTTT. Amino acid sequence: CASRGESQGSPLHF.

This clone was counted ten times or more. This may be a read error: a much more frequent sequence differs by one nucleotide. This chain joins TRBV6-5 and TRBJ1-6; tentative D call: TRBD1 (6 bases). CDR3 length equals 13 residues. V was cut by 2 bases and J by 9 bases, with 8 bases left in between. CDR1 and CDR2 (germline): MNHEY, SVGAGI. The CDR3 DNA is TGTGCCAGCAGTTACACAGGGTGTTCACCCCTCCACTTT. Translated, it gives CASSYTGCSPLHF.

This clone has at least ten counts. J is TRBJ2-4 and V is TRBV5-1; TRBD2 matches at 9 bases. Germline V CDR1 and CDR2: SGHRS, YFSETQ. The V segment lost 0 bases and the J segment 1 base; nucleotides outside the gene matches: 2. The CDR3 covers 16 residues. As DNA, the CDR3 is TGCGCCAGCAGCTTGGGCGCGGGAGGGGCCAAAAACATTCAGTACTTC. Its protein product is CASSLGAGGAKNIQYF.

This clone has a count of ten or more. The chain joins TRBV6-6 to TRBJ2-4, with D possibly TRBD2 on 5 matching bases. Trimming removed 0 bases at V and 0 bases at J, with 12 bases between. The CDR3 contains 17 residues. Germline V gives CDR1 MNHNY, CDR2 SVGAGI (reference sequence). CDR3 bases: TGTGCCAGCAGTTACTCGAGAGGGTCTCTAGCCAAAAACATTCAGTACTTC. This translates into CASSYSRGSLAKNIQYF.

This clone showed up many times. The chain joins TRBV7-2 to TRBJ1-3, with D possibly being TRBD1 (6 bases). V was clipped by 6 bases and J by 2 bases, with 14 bases between them. The CDR3 extends over 15 amino acids. The germline V gene encodes CDR1 SGHTA and CDR2 FQGNSA. The CDR3: CASRNRDLAGNTIYF. CDR3 in DNA: TGTGCCAGCAGAAACAGGGACTTGGCTGGAAACACCATATATTTT. Variable domain in full (rest from reference TRBV7-2 and TRBJ1-3): GAGVSQSPSNKVTEKGKDVELRCDPISGHTALYWYRQSLGQGLEFLIYFQGNSAPDKSGLPSDRFSAERTGGSVSTLTIQRTQQEDSAVYLCASRNRDLAGNTIYFGEGSWLTVV.

This chain links TRBV24-1 with TRBJ2-7; D is unclear. CDR1 is KGHDR and CDR2 is SFDVKD in the germline V gene. Trimming cost V 0 bases and J 5 bases, with 7 bases left between them. The CDR3 loop spans 13 amino acids. The chain's CDR3 is CATSDLSRDEQYF. DNA for the CDR3: TGTGCCACCAGTGATTTGTCCCGGGACGAGCAGTACTTC.

In this sample, this clone turned up many times. This rearrangement joins TRBV12-3 or TRBV12-4 to TRBJ2-1, with 8 positions matching TRBD2. The V segment lost 3 bases and the J segment 9 bases; nucleotides outside the gene matches: 7. This CDR3 is 14 amino acids long. CDR3 amino acids: CASSFSGTRAEQFF. The CDR3 coding sequence is TGTGCCAGCAGTTTCTCCGGGACTAGAGCTGAGCAGTTCTTC.

This clone was detected many times. V gene TRBV2 combines with J gene TRBJ2-1; a possible D gene is TRBD2 (5 bases). Germline CDR1 and CDR2: SNHLY and FYNNEI. The CDR3 has 15 residues. V was shortened by 1 base and J by 4 bases, with 11 bases between the two germline ends. CDR3 in DNA: TGTGCCAGCAGTGAAGACGGGGTAGTTTACAATGAGCAGTTCTTC. This gives the protein CASSEDGVVYNEQFF.

This clone was counted ten times or more. The V gene is TRBV4-1, the J gene TRBJ1-1; the match to TRBD1 covers 7 bases. The CDR3 runs 14 residues. Germline CDR1 and CDR2: MGHRA and YSYEKL. Trimming cost V 7 bases and J 4 bases; bases outside gene matches: 9. This CDR3 is CASTLDRAGTEAFF. The CDR3 DNA reads as TGCGCCAGCACTCTAGACAGGGCCGGCACTGAAGCTTTCTTT.

This clone was recorded many times. The chain joins TRBV7-2 to TRBJ2-1; 8 nucleotides line up with TRBD2. J gave up 3 bases and V 2 bases, and 3 bases lay outside the gene matches. The CDR3 spans 15 residues. CDR1 is SGHTA, CDR2 FQGNSA, per germline. CDR3 sequence (DNA): TGTGCCAGCAGCTTACGGCGGGAGGACTACAATGAGCAGTTCTTC. Translation: CASSLRREDYNEQFF.

The table lists this clone with many counts. The V call is TRBV28, the J call TRBJ2-5; 7 bases line up with TRBD2. This CDR3 contains 16 residues. Germline CDR1 is MDHEN and CDR2 is SYDVKM. The V segment lost 4 bases and the J segment 1 base; nucleotides outside the gene matches: 9. The CDR3 DNA follows: TGTGCCAGCAGTTGGGGGGGGAGCAGGTTCCAAGAGACCCAGTACTTC. This encodes CASSWGGSRFQETQYF.

Sample share makes this clone medium-sized. This chain joins TRBV27 and TRBJ2-7, with TRBD1 matching over 9 bases. Per germline, CDR1 MNHEY and CDR2 SMNVEV (reference sequence). V lost 6 bases to trimming and J lost 3 bases; unmatched junction nucleotides: 9. The CDR3 is 15 amino acids. CDR3 protein: CASSHPGTGYYEQYF. CDR3 coding DNA: TGTGCCAGCAGCCATCCCGGGACAGGGTACTACGAGCAGTACTTC.

This clone was recorded many times. The chain uses TRBV12-3 or TRBV12-4 and TRBJ2-1; TRBD2 agrees at 7 bases. The CDR3 loop spans 18 amino acids. The trim removed 7 bases at V and 7 bases at J, leaving 22 bases unmatched. Here the CDR3 reads CASTGPLQGAGDMNEQFF. DNA for the CDR3: TGTGCCAGCACCGGACCACTCCAAGGGGCGGGAGATATGAATGAGCAGTTCTTC.

In its sample, this clone is medium-sized. The rearrangement links TRBV28 to TRBJ2-7, with TRBD2 identical over 11 bases. The J segment lost 0 bases and the V segment lost 4 bases, leaving 8 bases of the junction unmatched. The CDR3 covers 17 residues. Germline assignment: CDR1 MDHEN and CDR2 SYDVKM. In DNA form, the CDR3 reads TGTGCCAGCAGTTCGGGACTAGCGGCTACGGTCTCCTACGAGCAGTACTTC. This gives the protein CASSSGLAATVSYEQYF.